Presented here are 29 T cell receptor beta chains from one specimen sequenced in a study of T-cell memory formation after mild COVID-19. TCRdb redid the calling of the 5' RACE reads with MiXCR, one entry per CDR3 protein. The sample carries a few hundred thousand distinct CDR3 sequences, 20% to 25% recorded once. The sample taken for sequencing was PBMCs or a T cell subset sorted from them (not recorded which). These receptors were collected from an adult woman who had mild COVID-19 (a few samples of this study predate the infection). Cell type and time point are not known.

This clonotype was found a few times. The J gene is TRBJ2-1, the V gene TRBV6-6; D uncertain. CDR3 size: 11 residues. Germline V gene lookup returns CDR1 MNHNY and CDR2 SVGAGI (reference sequence). Trimming left V 2 bases short and J 12 bases short, with 8 bases between. CDR3 protein: CASSYTHGQFF. In DNA, the CDR3 is TGTGCCAGCAGTTACACCCATGGGCAGTTCTTC.

V gene TRBV6-5 combines with J gene TRBJ2-6; TRBD2 might be the D (5 bases). The CDR3 spans 19 residues. Germline-derived CDR1 and CDR2 are MNHEY and SVGAGI. The ends were cut back, 0 bases at V and 0 bases at J, with 15 bases in the middle. CDR3 sequence: CASSYSHPGISSGANVLTF. Here the CDR3 DNA reads TGTGCCAGCAGTTACTCTCACCCGGGAATCAGCTCTGGGGCCAACGTCCTGACTTTC.

This clonotype was counted a few times. The V and J genes are TRBV6-5 and TRBJ2-5; D unclear. In germline, CDR1 is MNHEY, CDR2 SVGAGI. V was clipped by 2 bases and J by 1 base, with 5 bases between them. This CDR3 has 13 amino acids. The CDR3 sequence: CASSYGFQETQYF. In nucleotides, the CDR3 is TGTGCCAGCAGTTACGGTTTCCAAGAGACCCAGTACTTC.

The chain uses TRBV19 and TRBJ2-7; D may correspond to TRBD1 or TRBD2 (6 bases each). Germline V gene sequence: CDR1 LNHDA, CDR2 SQIVND (reference sequence). This CDR3 region has 15 residues. V was pared by 3 bases and J by 3 bases, with 15 bases between. This CDR3 is CASSIGGRGGYEQYF. The CDR3 nucleotides are TGTGCCAGTAGTATTGGTGGCAGGGGAGGCTACGAGCAGTACTTC.

In its sample, this clonotype was seen a few times. The J gene is TRBJ2-1, the V gene TRBV4-3; 8 nucleotides agree with TRBD1. Unmatched junction bases numbered 13, after V lost 3 bases and J lost 0 bases. Germline loops: CDR1 LGHNA, CDR2 YSLEER. This CDR3 region has 19 residues. This CDR3 reads CASSHAGDRGLSSYNEQFF. The CDR3 DNA reads as TGCGCCAGCAGCCATGCCGGAGACAGGGGCCTCAGCTCCTACAATGAGCAGTTCTTC.

There are a few counts of this clonotype. This chain joins TRBV5-6 and TRBJ2-5; maybe TRBD1 (6 bases). The CDR3 loop spans 17 amino acids. Germline loops: CDR1 SGHDT, CDR2 YYEEEE. Trimming took 4 bases from V and 2 from J, leaving 21 bases between them. CDR3 DNA: TGTGCCAGCAGCGAGGACAGACCATGGGGAAGTCAAGAGACCCAGTACTTC. Residues: CASSEDRPWGSQETQYF. The full variable domain, in which reference TRBV5-6 and TRBJ2-5 provide the parts outside the CDR3, is DAGVTQSPTHLIKTRGQQVTLRCSPKSGHDTVSWYQQALGQGPQFIFQYYEEEERQRGNFPDRFSGHQFPNYSSELNVNALLLGDSALYLCASSEDRPWGSQETQYFGPGTRLLVL.

This clonotype was counted between two and nine times. The chain combines TRBV4-2 with TRBJ2-1, with D maybe TRBD1 (6 bases). V gave up 10 bases and J gave up 2 bases, with 15 bases separating them. CDR1 LGHNA and CDR2 YNFKEQ come from the germline V gene. This CDR3 is 14 amino acids long. CDR3 sequence: CATGRQGPYNEQFF. In DNA, the CDR3 is TGTGCCACGGGCCGCCAGGGGCCCTACAATGAGCAGTTCTTC.

The sample holds a few counts of this clonotype. The rearrangement joins TRBV10-3 to TRBJ2-3, with TRBD2 matching over 7 bases. This CDR3 comprises 17 residues. Per the germline V gene, CDR1 is ENHRY and CDR2 is SYGVKD. V lost 4 bases to trimming and J lost 2 bases; unmatched junction nucleotides: 12. The DNA of the CDR3 is TGTGCCATCAGTGGTTCCACATCGCGGGAGTTCACAGATACGCAGTATTTT. Translation gives CAISGSTSREFTDTQYF.

The chain employs TRBV7-9 and TRBJ1-5; 8 nucleotides align to TRBD1. From germline, CDR1 is SEHNR and CDR2 FQNEAQ (reference sequence). The CDR3 is 16 amino acids. The junction had 9 bases not matched to a gene; V was cut back by 3 bases and J by 5 bases. CDR3 bases: TGTGCCAGCAGCTTCTCCGGACAGGGAATTCATCAGCCCCAGCATTTT. It translates to CASSFSGQGIHQPQHF. The full variable domain, in which reference TRBV7-9 and TRBJ1-5 provide the parts outside the CDR3, is DTGVSQNPRHKITKRGQNVTFRCDPISEHNRLYWYRQTLGQGPEFLTYFQNEAQLEKSRLLSDRFSAERPKGSFSTLEIQRTEQGDSAMYLCASSFSGQGIHQPQHFGDGTRLSIL.

This clonotype was detected ten times or more. V and J are TRBV7-2 and TRBJ2-4, with 10 bases aligning to TRBD1. The germline CDR1 and CDR2 sequences are SGHTA and FQGNSA. The ends lost 6 bases at V and 5 bases at J; junction bases unmatched: 7. The CDR3 covers 15 residues. The CDR3 bases are TGTGCCAGCAGATCCCCCGGGACAGGGGAAAACATTCAGTACTTC. Translated: CASRSPGTGENIQYF.

This clonotype was counted between two and nine times. The rearrangement uses TRBV24-1 and TRBJ2-5, with a possible D match to TRBD2 (5 bases). Deletions cut 2 bases from V and 5 bases from J, with 11 bases between. In germline, CDR1 is KGHDR, CDR2 SFDVKD. The CDR3 is 14 residues long. The CDR3 DNA sequence: TGTGCCACCAGTGATTCGGGGATGGTGGAGACCCAGTACTTC. It specifies CATSDSGMVETQYF.

The genes are TRBV7-9 and TRBJ2-3; 7 bases align to TRBD2. CDR3 length: 13 amino acids. Germline CDR1 is SEHNR and CDR2 is FQNEAQ (reference sequence). Trimming cost V 7 bases and J 2 bases; bases outside gene matches: 3. The CDR3, as DNA: TGTGCCAGCACCGCGGGGGTCACAGATACGCAGTATTTT. As protein: CASTAGVTDTQYF.

This chain joins TRBV12-3 or TRBV12-4 and TRBJ1-2, with D possibly matching TRBD1 (6 bases). V lost 5 bases and J lost 2, with 9 bases in between. The CDR3 consists of 13 residues. CDR3 residues: CASSVGQNYGYTF. In DNA form, the CDR3 reads TGTGCCAGCAGTGTCGGACAGAACTATGGCTACACCTTC.

The chain couples TRBV12-3 or TRBV12-4 to TRBJ1-1; D unresolved. The CDR3 runs to 15 residues. With 5 bases removed from V and 5 bases from J, the gap between germline ends came to 18 bases. CDR3 residues: CASSPVTPRWTEAFF. CDR3 sequence (DNA): TGTGCCAGCAGTCCAGTCACCCCGAGGTGGACTGAAGCTTTCTTT.

This clonotype was seen only a few times. The J gene is TRBJ2-3, the V gene TRBV20-1, with 8 nucleotides matching TRBD2. Germline-derived CDR1 and CDR2 are DFQATT and SNEGSKA (reference sequence). Germline trimming cut 6 bases from V and 11 bases from J; bases unmatched to any gene: 10. CDR3 length: 12 residues. The CDR3 DNA sequence: TGCAGTGCAATAGCGGGACTTTACGAGCAGTATTTT. Its protein is CSAIAGLYEQYF.

The chain has TRBV7-9 and TRBJ2-1; 10 nucleotides agree with TRBD2. The CDR3 spans 16 residues. V dropped 6 bases and J dropped 1; count of bases not matched to a gene: 6. Germline values: CDR1 SEHNR, CDR2 FQNEAQ (reference sequence). The CDR3 is CASSESGRGSYNEQFF. CDR3 bases: TGTGCCAGCAGTGAGAGCGGGAGGGGGTCCTACAATGAGCAGTTCTTC.

This clonotype was recorded a few times. V gene TRBV20-1 combines with J gene TRBJ2-7, with D perhaps matching TRBD1 (6 bases). V was shortened by 0 bases and J by 0 bases, with 15 bases between the two germline ends. CDR1 is DFQATT and CDR2 is SNEGSKA in the germline V gene (reference sequence). This CDR3 region has 16 residues. This chain's CDR3 is CSARDGPDRFSYEQYF. Here the CDR3 DNA reads TGCAGTGCTAGAGATGGCCCCGACAGGTTCTCCTACGAGCAGTACTTC.

The V gene is TRBV6-5, the J gene TRBJ2-7, with 8 positions matching TRBD1. This CDR3 spans 14 amino acids. V shed 2 bases, J shed 3 bases, and the junction held 3 bases outside the gene matches. Germline values: CDR1 MNHEY, CDR2 SVGAGI. The CDR3 bases are TGTGCCAGCAGTTACGGACAGGGATACTACGAGCAGTACTTC. Translated, it gives CASSYGQGYYEQYF.

The chain employs TRBV7-2 and TRBJ2-3; D not certain. The CDR3 runs 15 residues. Germline V gives CDR1 SGHTA, CDR2 FQGNSA. Trimming took 1 base from V and 0 from J, leaving 8 bases between them. In DNA, the CDR3 is TGTGCCAGCAGCTTAGACTACCTAAGCACAGATACGCAGTATTTT. Its translation is CASSLDYLSTDTQYF.

The chain employs TRBV7-2 and TRBJ2-7; possibly TRBD1 for D (6 bases). Germline V gene data show CDR1 as SGHTA and CDR2 as FQGNSA. This CDR3 is built from 14 residues. V was cut by 0 bases and J by 6 bases, with 12 bases left in between. The CDR3 loop is CASSLAGPGVEQYF. The CDR3 nucleotides are TGTGCCAGCAGCTTAGCGGGGCCAGGGGTCGAGCAGTACTTC.

In this sample, this clonotype turned up a few times. This sequence joins TRBV3-1 and TRBJ1-2, with unresolved D. From germline, CDR1 is LGHDT and CDR2 YNNKEL (reference sequence). The V end was cut by 1 base, the J end by 6 bases, with 9 bases between. The CDR3 is 13 amino acids. CDR3 region: CASSQVRGHGYTF. The CDR3 DNA sequence: TGTGCCAGCAGCCAAGTCAGAGGGCATGGCTACACCTTC.

This clonotype was seen only a few times. The chain links TRBV7-2 to TRBJ1-2; D is uncertain. The V and J ends lost 10 bases and 8 bases respectively, with 20 bases between them. The CDR3 consists of 13 residues. The V gene's germline CDR1 is SGHTA and CDR2 FQGNSA. The DNA for the CDR3 is TGTGCCACCTCGGCATGGACTTTGGACGGCTACACCTTC. Residues: CATSAWTLDGYTF. Together with reference TRBV7-2 and TRBJ1-2, the CDR3 gives the full variable domain: GAGVSQSPSNKVTEKGKDVELRCDPISGHTALYWYRQSLGQGLEFLIYFQGNSAPDKSGLPSDRFSAERTGGSVSTLTIQRTQQEDSAVYLCATSAWTLDGYTFGSGTRLTVV.

The gene calls are TRBV7-2 and TRBJ2-7, with D unresolved. Looked up from germline, CDR1 is SGHTA and CDR2 is FQGNSA. V was shortened by 4 bases and J by 0 bases, with 10 bases between the two germline ends. The CDR3 has 14 amino acids. The CDR3 nucleotides read TGTGCCAGCAGCTCCCATGGGGTCTCCTACGAGCAGTACTTC. It encodes CASSSHGVSYEQYF. Full variable domain (remainder filled in from reference TRBV7-2 and TRBJ2-7): GAGVSQSPSNKVTEKGKDVELRCDPISGHTALYWYRQSLGQGLEFLIYFQGNSAPDKSGLPSDRFSAERTGGSVSTLTIQRTQQEDSAVYLCASSSHGVSYEQYFGPGTRLTVT.

This clonotype appeared a few times. V and J are TRBV7-2 and TRBJ2-5; 15 positions match TRBD2. Germline V gene data show CDR1 as SGHTA and CDR2 as FQGNSA. The CDR3 has 17 residues. V was pared by 6 bases and J by 5 bases, with 10 bases of the junction left unmatched. The CDR3 region is CASSPGWTSGRVETQYF. CDR3 DNA: TGTGCCAGCAGTCCCGGTTGGACTAGCGGGAGGGTGGAGACCCAGTACTTC.

The V call is TRBV3-1, the J call TRBJ1-2; 7 nucleotides align to TRBD1. The CDR3 consists of 10 residues. Per the germline V gene, CDR1 is LGHDT and CDR2 is YNNKEL (reference sequence). The trim removed 6 bases at V and 13 bases at J, leaving 5 bases unmatched. CDR3 nucleotides: TGTGCCAGCAGTGACGGACAGGTCACCTTC. This translates into CASSDGQVTF.

The V gene is TRBV4-3, the J gene TRBJ2-5; 12 positions match TRBD1. The CDR3 contains 15 residues. Germline lookup yields CDR1 LGHNA and CDR2 YSLEER. With 3 bases clipped from V and 5 bases from J, the junction kept 4 bases outside the gene matches. CDR3 sequence (DNA): TGCGCCAGCAGCCAGGGGGACAGGGGGCCGGAGACCCAGTACTTC. As protein: CASSQGDRGPETQYF.

The chain recombines TRBV7-6 with TRBJ1-6; D unclear. V shed 5 bases and J shed 0 bases, with 11 bases lying between them. The germline CDR1 and CDR2 sequences are SGHVS and FNYEAQ. CDR3 size: 16 residues. The CDR3 reads CASSADTFSYNSPLHF. The CDR3 nucleotides read TGTGCCAGCAGCGCCGACACCTTCTCCTATAATTCACCCCTCCACTTT.

V gene TRBV7-8 combines with J gene TRBJ1-6, with 9 bases matching TRBD1. Germline V lookup: CDR1 SGHVS, CDR2 FQNEAQ. J was trimmed by 9 bases and V by 4 bases; bases with no gene match: 4. This CDR3 comprises 14 residues. The CDR3 loop reads CASSSDRGGSPLHF. CDR3 coding DNA: TGTGCCAGCAGCTCGGACAGGGGCGGTTCACCCCTCCACTTT.

V and J are TRBV5-1 and TRBJ1-6; D remains ambiguous. Between the trimmed V and J ends, which lost 4 bases and 10 bases, there was a span of 18 bases. Per the germline V gene, CDR1 is SGHRS and CDR2 is YFSETQ. CDR3 length: 15 amino acids. The CDR3 DNA reads TGCGCCAGCAGCCTAAGGACCACGTCGGAATCACCCCTCCACTTT. It encodes CASSLRTTSESPLHF.